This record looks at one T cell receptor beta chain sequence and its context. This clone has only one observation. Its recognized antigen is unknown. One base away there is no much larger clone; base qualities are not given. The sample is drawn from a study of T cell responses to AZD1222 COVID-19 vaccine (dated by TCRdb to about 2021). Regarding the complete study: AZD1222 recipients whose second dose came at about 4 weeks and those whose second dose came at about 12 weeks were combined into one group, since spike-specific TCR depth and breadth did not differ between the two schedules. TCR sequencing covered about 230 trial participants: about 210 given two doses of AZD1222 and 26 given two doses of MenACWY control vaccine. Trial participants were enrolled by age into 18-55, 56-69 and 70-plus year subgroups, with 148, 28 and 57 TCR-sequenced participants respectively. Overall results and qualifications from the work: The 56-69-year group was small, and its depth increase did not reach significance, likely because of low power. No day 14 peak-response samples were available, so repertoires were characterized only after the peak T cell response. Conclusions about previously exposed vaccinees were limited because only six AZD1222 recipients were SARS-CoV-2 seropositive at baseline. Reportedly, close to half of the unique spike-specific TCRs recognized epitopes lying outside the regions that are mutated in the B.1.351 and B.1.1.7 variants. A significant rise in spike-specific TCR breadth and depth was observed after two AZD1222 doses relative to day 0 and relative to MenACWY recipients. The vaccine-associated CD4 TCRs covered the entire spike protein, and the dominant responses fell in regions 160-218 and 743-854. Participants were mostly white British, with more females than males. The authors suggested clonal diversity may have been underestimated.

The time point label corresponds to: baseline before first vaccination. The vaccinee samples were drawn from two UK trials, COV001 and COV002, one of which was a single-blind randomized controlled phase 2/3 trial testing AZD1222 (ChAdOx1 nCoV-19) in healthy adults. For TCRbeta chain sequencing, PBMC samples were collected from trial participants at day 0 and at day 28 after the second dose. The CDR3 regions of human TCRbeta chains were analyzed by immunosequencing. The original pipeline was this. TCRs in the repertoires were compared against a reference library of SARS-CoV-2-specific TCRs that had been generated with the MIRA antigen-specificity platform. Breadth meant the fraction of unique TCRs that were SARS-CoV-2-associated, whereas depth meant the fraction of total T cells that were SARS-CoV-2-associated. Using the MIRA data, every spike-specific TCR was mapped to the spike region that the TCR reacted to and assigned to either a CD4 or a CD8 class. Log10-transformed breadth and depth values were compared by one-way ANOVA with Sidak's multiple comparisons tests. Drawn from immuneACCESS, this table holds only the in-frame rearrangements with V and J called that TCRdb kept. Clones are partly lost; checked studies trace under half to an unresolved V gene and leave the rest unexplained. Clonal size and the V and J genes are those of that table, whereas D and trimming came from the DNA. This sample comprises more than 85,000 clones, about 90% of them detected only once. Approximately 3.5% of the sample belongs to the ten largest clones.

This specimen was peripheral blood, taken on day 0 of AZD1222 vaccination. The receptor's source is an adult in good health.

The DNA is TGTGCCAGCTCACCTTATGGAGCCAAAAACATTCAGTACTTC. It codes for CASSPYGAKNIQYF. The chain is encoded by TRBV18 joined to TRBJ2-4, with an unclear D gene assignment. V is cut by 3 bases and J by 0 bases, and the space between the germline ends is 6 bases. Measured from the cysteine to the phenylalanine, the CDR3 is 14 residues long. The CDR3 DNA has 42 bases and is translated from base 1. The germline V gene sets CDR1 to KGHSH and CDR2 to LQKENI.